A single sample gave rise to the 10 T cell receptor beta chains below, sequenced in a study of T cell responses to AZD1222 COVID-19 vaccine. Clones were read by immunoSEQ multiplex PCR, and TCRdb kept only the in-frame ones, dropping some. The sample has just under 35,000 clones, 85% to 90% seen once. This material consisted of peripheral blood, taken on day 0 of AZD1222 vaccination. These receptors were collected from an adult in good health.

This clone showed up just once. For the CDR3, the DNA is TGTGCCAGCGGATTAGCGGGAGTAGTAAATGAGCAGTTCTTC. As protein: CASGLAGVVNEQFF. J is TRBJ2-1 and V is TRBV27, with 9 bases that match TRBD2. This CDR3 has 14 residues. Per germline, CDR1 MNHEY and CDR2 SMNVEV (reference sequence). The trim removed 8 bases at V and 7 bases at J, leaving 9 bases unmatched.

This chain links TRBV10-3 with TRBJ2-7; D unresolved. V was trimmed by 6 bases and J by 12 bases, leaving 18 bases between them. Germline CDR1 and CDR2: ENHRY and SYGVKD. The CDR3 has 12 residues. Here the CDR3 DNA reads TGTGCCATCAGCGAATGGAGAGGCGACCCGTACTTC. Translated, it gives CAISEWRGDPYF.

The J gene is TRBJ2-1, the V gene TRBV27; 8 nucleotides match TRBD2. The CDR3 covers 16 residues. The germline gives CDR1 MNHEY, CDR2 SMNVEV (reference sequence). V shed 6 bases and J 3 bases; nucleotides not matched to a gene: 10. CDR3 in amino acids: CASRVNGGANYNEQFF. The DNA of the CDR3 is TGTGCCAGCAGAGTTAACGGGGGGGCGAACTACAATGAGCAGTTCTTC.

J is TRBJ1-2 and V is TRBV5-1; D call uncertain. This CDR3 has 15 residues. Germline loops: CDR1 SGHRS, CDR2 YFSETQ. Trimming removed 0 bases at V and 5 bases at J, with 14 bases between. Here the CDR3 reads CASSLAGASLYGYTF. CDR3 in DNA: TGCGCCAGCAGCTTGGCAGGCGCATCGTTGTATGGCTACACCTTC.

This chain's CDR3 is CASRGLHEQFF. The DNA of the CDR3 is TGTGCCAGCAGGGGACTTCATGAGCAGTTCTTC. J is TRBJ2-1 and V is TRBV27, with D tentatively TRBD2 (6 bases). V shed 6 bases and J shed 8 bases, with 8 bases lying between them. CDR1 and CDR2 from the germline V gene are MNHEY and SMNVEV (reference sequence). There are 11 residues in the CDR3.

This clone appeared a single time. The CDR3 loop reads CATSRGQGRLNTEAFF. The CDR3 bases are TGTGCCACCAGCAGAGGGCAGGGTCGACTGAACACTGAAGCTTTCTTT. The V gene is TRBV15, the J gene TRBJ1-1; maybe TRBD1 (5 bases). With 1 base removed from V and 0 bases from J, the gap between germline ends came to 12 bases. The germline CDR1 and CDR2 sequences are LNHNV and YYDKDF (reference sequence). The CDR3 has 16 residues.

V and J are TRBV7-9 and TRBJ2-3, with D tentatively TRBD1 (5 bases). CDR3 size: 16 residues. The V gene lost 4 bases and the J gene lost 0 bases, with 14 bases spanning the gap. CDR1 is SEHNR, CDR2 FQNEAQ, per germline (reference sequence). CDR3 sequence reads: CASSSGHSTSTDTQYF. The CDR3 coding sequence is TGTGCCAGCAGCTCTGGACATTCGACTAGCACAGATACGCAGTATTTT.

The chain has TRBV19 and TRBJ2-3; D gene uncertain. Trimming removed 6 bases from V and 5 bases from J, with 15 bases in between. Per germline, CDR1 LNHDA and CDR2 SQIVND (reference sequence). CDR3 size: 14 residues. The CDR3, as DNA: TGTGCCAGTAGCCCCTCCGACGCCTTAGATACGCAGTATTTT. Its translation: CASSPSDALDTQYF.

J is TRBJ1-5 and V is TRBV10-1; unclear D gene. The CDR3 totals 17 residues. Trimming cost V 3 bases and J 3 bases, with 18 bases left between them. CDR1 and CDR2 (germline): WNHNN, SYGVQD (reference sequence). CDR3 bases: TGCGCCAGCAGTGAACTGACGAGAGGGTTTTTCAATCAGCCCCAGCATTTT. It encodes CASSELTRGFFNQPQHF.

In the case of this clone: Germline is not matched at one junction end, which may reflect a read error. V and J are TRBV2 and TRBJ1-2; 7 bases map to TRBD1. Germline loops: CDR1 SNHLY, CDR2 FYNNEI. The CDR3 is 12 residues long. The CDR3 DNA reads TGTGCCAGCAGGGAAGACAGGGTTGGCTACACCTTC. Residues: CASREDRVGYTF.